What follows is one T cell receptor beta chain and its context. Its cognate antigen is unknown. CDR3 size: 13 residues. Germline-derived CDR1 and CDR2 are MNHEY and SVGEGT. V was clipped by 7 bases and J by 6 bases; unmatched bases: 8. TCRdb re-called the 5' RACE reads with MiXCR, one entry per CDR3 protein. The table has a few hundred thousand distinct CDR3 sequences, roughly a quarter seen once. The record originates from a study of CD8 T cells in ankylosing spondylitis. Notes on the study in general: Blood of patients with ankylosing spondylitis appeared to be characterized by a TCR beta motif of eight highly homologous variants.

The specimen sequenced was blood, either unsorted or a sorted T cell fraction (not recorded which). This clonotype was sampled from a male donor with ankylosing spondylitis or in good health (not recorded which). This chain joins TRBV6-2 or TRBV6-3 and TRBJ2-7; 8 nucleotides match TRBD1. CDR3 in DNA: TGTGCCAGCATGTGGACAGGGCAGACCGAGCAGTACTTC. Translated: CASMWTGQTEQYF.